The rows below give T cell receptor beta chains drawn from one sample of a study of T cells after yellow fever vaccination. TCRdb re-called the 5' RACE reads with MiXCR, one entry per CDR3 protein. The repertoire includes some 350,000 distinct CDR3 sequences, under 5% of them detected once, and 20% to 25% sits in the top ten. The starting material was PBMCs, obtained 5 days after the yellow fever booster vaccination. These receptors all come from a man aged 18 to 35 who received the YFV17D yellow fever vaccine. CDR3s include the opening cysteine and the closing phenylalanine or tryptophan. Not every row has a clone size; where given, it reads once, few, many or a size class.

j_call | v_call | clone_size | cdr3_aa
TRBJ2-7 | TRBV12-3/TRBV12-4 | . | CASSFRSGLFYEQYF
TRBJ2-6 | TRBV18 | few | CASSSPLSGANVLTF
TRBJ2-5 | TRBV12-3/TRBV12-4 | few | CASSSQGPAAQYF
TRBJ1-2 | TRBV7-9 | . | CASSPAPYYGYTF
TRBJ1-1 | TRBV15 | few | CATSGTGPVTEAFF
TRBJ2-7 | TRBV6-5 | few | CASSYSGLAVAYEQYF
TRBJ2-5 | TRBV4-1 | many | CASREIGGETQYF
TRBJ2-5 | TRBV18 | few | CASSTRTGETQYF
TRBJ2-2 | TRBV7-9 | few | CASSFANSNTGELFF
TRBJ1-2 | TRBV6-2/TRBV6-3 | many | CASSYVSGYGYTF
TRBJ1-1 | TRBV5-1 | few | CASSLNDRALEAFF
TRBJ2-3 | TRBV2 | . | CASSDREVTDTQYF
TRBJ2-1 | TRBV24-1 | many | CATSDRIGRGGRDEQFF
TRBJ2-3 | TRBV20-1 | few | CSASFGGRSTDTQYF
TRBJ2-3 | TRBV4-3 | few | CASSQDKSYQDTQYF
TRBJ2-7 | TRBV5-6 | . | CASSLRSGVNFYEQYF
TRBJ2-6 | TRBV27 | few | CASTRDLGANVLTF
TRBJ2-3 | TRBV20-1 | few | CSADDRAFTDTQYF
TRBJ2-1 | TRBV7-7 | few | CASSLGPTGPGGLREQFF
TRBJ1-1 | TRBV7-2 | . | CASSSAGTGVNTEAFF
TRBJ1-5 | TRBV5-5 | many | CASSFFDSNQPQHF
TRBJ2-5 | TRBV20-1 | . | CSARDVQGGLETQYF
TRBJ1-2 | TRBV4-1 | many | CASSQSGDTNYGYTF
TRBJ1-2 | TRBV5-1 | few | CASSTDRRGYTF
TRBJ1-2 | TRBV20-1 | . | CSAGTYGYTF
TRBJ2-2 | TRBV18 | few | CASSPVTGELFF
TRBJ2-7 | TRBV7-2 | few | CASSFQWVQYF
TRBJ2-1 | TRBV20-1 | few | CSALTGLTDEQFF
TRBJ2-7 | TRBV7-9 | many | CASSLTGRQYF
TRBJ2-5 | TRBV29-1 | few | CSVEVGLAGGAHETQYF
TRBJ1-5 | TRBV28 | . | CASSGGGANQPQHF
TRBJ1-4 | TRBV20-1 | many | CSADSLNEKLFF
TRBJ1-5 | TRBV20-1 | many | CSAIQGARQPQHF
TRBJ2-5 | TRBV5-1 | many | CASSSGQIQETQYF
TRBJ2-4 | TRBV12-3/TRBV12-4 | many | CASKLRGSVDIQYF
TRBJ2-3 | TRBV20-1 | many | CSAIGVGDRTTPITDTQYF
TRBJ2-1 | TRBV12-3/TRBV12-4 | . | CASSYLAGGLTNEQFF
TRBJ2-2 | TRBV5-4 | . | CATGEGAGTGELFF
TRBJ2-2 | TRBV7-8 | many | CASSLGDRGTGELFF
TRBJ1-2 | TRBV12-3/TRBV12-4 | few | CASIPGGENYGYTF
TRBJ2-7 | TRBV6-5 | . | CASSYSSPLGEQYF
TRBJ2-7 | TRBV7-2 | few | CASSYTGGTYEQYF
TRBJ2-3 | TRBV20-1 | many | CSAWGLLSSRVTQYF
TRBJ2-5 | TRBV7-8 | many | CASSLARQFGRETQYF
TRBJ1-5 | TRBV5-6 | many | CASSGGGQPQHF
TRBJ2-1 | TRBV5-1 | . | CASSQTSTPGDNEQFF
TRBJ1-6 | TRBV5-1 | many | CASSLRGPDNSPLHF
TRBJ1-2 | TRBV6-5 | many | CASSRDGANYGYTF
TRBJ1-2 | TRBV12-3/TRBV12-4 | . | CASSYVGNYGYTF
TRBJ2-1 | TRBV3-1 | many | CASSQDRPSLGHEQFF
TRBJ1-2 | TRBV4-1 | few | CASSQEGGLGYTF
TRBJ2-3 | TRBV25-1 | many | CASSEGLAGAKLIPTSTDTQYF
TRBJ2-2 | TRBV24-1 | few | CATSDLWLRGNTGELFF
TRBJ2-2 | TRBV7-2 | few | CASSSDPGGELFF
TRBJ2-5 | TRBV20-1 | . | CSARLRTMETQYF